This T cell receptor beta chain was profiled in a study of human T cells and chemical hapten exposure. Background on the study: Diphenylcyclopropenone, dosed weekly to the scalp, was given to patients throughout the roughly 25-week study. Mostly female patients had alopecia areata, totalis or universalis. The study's findings and limits: No change in TCRs above 1 in 1000 frequency was produced by DPC sensitization.

This clonotype came up many times. Its antigen is still unknown. The study used a library that attached unique molecular identifiers to individual cDNA molecules. TCRdb re-analysed the RACE reads in MiXCR, keeping a single row per CDR3 protein. The sample lists some 400,000 distinct CDR3 sequences, approximately 5% occurring once. Time point reported: pre-sensitization, week 0. Treatment meaning: therapeutic diphenylcyclopropenone sensitization with weekly scalp DPC. Per germline, CDR1 SNHLY and CDR2 FYNNEI. V was cut by 6 bases and J by 8 bases, with 23 bases left in between. This CDR3 region has 16 residues.

The sequencing used whole blood, collected in connection with sensitization to the hapten diphenylcyclopropenone (DPC). The clonotype was recovered from a woman aged 45-59 years with alopecia areata. Some clones in this sample may be carry-over from other donors' samples. The chain is built from TRBV2 and TRBJ2-1; D may be TRBD2 (6 bases). The CDR3 DNA follows: TGTGCCAGCAGGTCCCGACTAGGCAGGTTTTTGGATGAGCAGTTCTTC. Translation: CASRSRLGRFLDEQFF.